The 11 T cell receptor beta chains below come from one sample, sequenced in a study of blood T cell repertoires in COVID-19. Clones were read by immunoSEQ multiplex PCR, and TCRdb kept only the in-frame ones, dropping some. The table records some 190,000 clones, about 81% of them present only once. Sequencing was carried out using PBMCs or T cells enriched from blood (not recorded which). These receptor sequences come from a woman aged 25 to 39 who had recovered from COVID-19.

The CDR3 sequence is CASSIDSGTGYNQPQHF. The CDR3 nucleotides are TGTGCCAGTAGTATAGATAGCGGGACAGGGTACAATCAGCCCCAGCATTTT. The V call is TRBV19, the J call TRBJ1-5; TRBD1 agrees at 9 bases. Germline CDR1 and CDR2: LNHDA and SQIVND (reference sequence). The CDR3 spans 17 residues. Unmatched junction bases numbered 6, after V lost 0 bases and J lost 3 bases.

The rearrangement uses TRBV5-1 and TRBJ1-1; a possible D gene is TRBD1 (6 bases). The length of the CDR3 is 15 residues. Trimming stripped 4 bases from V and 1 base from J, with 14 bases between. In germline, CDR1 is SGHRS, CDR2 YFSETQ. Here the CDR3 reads CASSPGSGQNTEAFF. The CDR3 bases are TGCGCCAGCAGCCCTGGATCGGGACAGAACACTGAAGCTTTCTTT.

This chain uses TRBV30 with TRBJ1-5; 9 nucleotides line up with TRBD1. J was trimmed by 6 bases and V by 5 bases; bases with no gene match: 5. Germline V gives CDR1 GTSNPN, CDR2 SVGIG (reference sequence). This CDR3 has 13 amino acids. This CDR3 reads CAWSQGAGQPQHF. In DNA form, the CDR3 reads TGTGCCTGGTCACAGGGGGCCGGTCAGCCCCAGCATTTT.

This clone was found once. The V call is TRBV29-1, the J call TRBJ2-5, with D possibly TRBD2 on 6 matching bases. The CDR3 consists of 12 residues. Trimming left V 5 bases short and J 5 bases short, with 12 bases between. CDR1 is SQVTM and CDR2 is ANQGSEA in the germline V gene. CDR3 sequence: CSVQPGVETQYF. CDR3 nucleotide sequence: TGCAGCGTTCAGCCGGGGGTCGAGACCCAGTACTTC.

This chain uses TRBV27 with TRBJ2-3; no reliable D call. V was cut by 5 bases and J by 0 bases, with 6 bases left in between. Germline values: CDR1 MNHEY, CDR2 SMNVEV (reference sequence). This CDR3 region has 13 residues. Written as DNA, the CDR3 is TGTGCCAGCAGTCCTACTAGCACAGATACGCAGTATTTT. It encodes CASSPTSTDTQYF.

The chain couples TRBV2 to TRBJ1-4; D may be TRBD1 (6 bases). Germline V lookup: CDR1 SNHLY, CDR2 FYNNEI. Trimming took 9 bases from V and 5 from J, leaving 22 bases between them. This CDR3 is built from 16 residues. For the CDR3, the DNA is TGTGCCAGTACGACCCCACCAGGGGCTAAAAATGAAAAACTGTTTTTT. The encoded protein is CASTTPPGAKNEKLFF.

CDR3 bases: TGTGCCAGCAGCCTGACCATGGCAGGGGGAGAGACCCAGTACTTC. Translating it yields CASSLTMAGGETQYF. The genes are TRBV7-9 and TRBJ2-5; 7 bases fit TRBD1. The CDR3 extends over 15 amino acids. Germline V gene lookup returns CDR1 SEHNR and CDR2 FQNEAQ (reference sequence). V shed 5 bases and J 4 bases; nucleotides not matched to a gene: 10.

The CDR3 region is CAGLSIPGTEAFF. The CDR3 DNA reads TGTGCCGGCCTCAGCATCCCAGGCACTGAAGCTTTCTTT. The gene calls are TRBV7-9 and TRBJ1-1; the D is unclear. The CDR3 totals 13 residues. Trimming stripped 11 bases from V and 4 bases from J, with 17 bases between. Germline V gene sequence: CDR1 SEHNR, CDR2 FQNEAQ (reference sequence). The variable domain in full, completed from reference TRBV7-9 and TRBJ1-1, reads DTGVSQNPRHKITKRGQNVTFRCDPISEHNRLYWYRQTLGQGPEFLTYFQNEAQLEKSRLLSDRFSAERPKGSFSTLEIQRTEQGDSAMYLCAGLSIPGTEAFFGQGTRLTVV.

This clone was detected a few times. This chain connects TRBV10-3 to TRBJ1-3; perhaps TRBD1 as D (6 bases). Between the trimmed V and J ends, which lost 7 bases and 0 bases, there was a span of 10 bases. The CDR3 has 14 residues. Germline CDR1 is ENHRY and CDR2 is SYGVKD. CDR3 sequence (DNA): TGTGCCATCACTGGGGGCAACTCTGGAAACACCATATATTTT. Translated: CAITGGNSGNTIYF.

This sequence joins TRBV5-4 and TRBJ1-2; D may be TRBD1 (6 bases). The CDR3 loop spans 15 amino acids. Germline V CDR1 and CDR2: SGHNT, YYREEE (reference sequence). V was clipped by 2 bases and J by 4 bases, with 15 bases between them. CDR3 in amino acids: CASSLIGTTSYGYTF. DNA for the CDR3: TGTGCCAGCAGCTTAATCGGGACAACATCCTATGGCTACACCTTC.

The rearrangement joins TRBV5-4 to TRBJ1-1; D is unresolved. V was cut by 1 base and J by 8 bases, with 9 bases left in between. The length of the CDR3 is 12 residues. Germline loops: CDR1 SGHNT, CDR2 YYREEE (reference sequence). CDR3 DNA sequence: TGTGCCAGCAGCTTGTTATTTCGGGAAGCTTTCTTT. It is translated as CASSLLFREAFF.